These T cell receptor beta chains were read from a single sample in a study of T cells in Graves' hyperthyroidism and ophthalmopathy. In TCRdb, the multiplex PCR reads were re-called with MiXCR into one record per CDR3 protein. This table holds 500,000 to 650,000 distinct CDR3 sequences, 15% to 20% found once. Sequencing was done on a sample of blood. The receptors come from a woman under 30 with Graves' ophthalmopathy. The CDR3 runs from the conserved cysteine through the conserved F or W. Fields, in order: CDR3 protein, CDR3 DNA, D gene, clone size, J gene, V gene. D genes are given only for firm matches. Not every row has a clone size; where given, it reads once, few, many or a size class.

CDR3: CASSERNTGELFF
DNA: TGTGCCAGCAGTGAAAGAAACACCGGGGAGCTGTTTTTT
D: -
size: few
J: TRBJ2-2
V: TRBV25-1

CDR3: CASRGTNYGYTF
DNA: TGCGCCAGCAGAGGGACTAACTATGGCTACACCTTC
D: -
size: many
J: TRBJ1-2
V: TRBV5-1

CDR3: CSAIYANLNEKLFF
DNA: TGCAGTGCTATTTACGCGAACCTTAATGAAAAACTGTTTTTT
D: -
size: -
J: TRBJ1-4
V: TRBV20-1

CDR3: CASSYDFQGGKGYTF
DNA: TGTGCCAGCAGTTACGATTTTCAGGGAGGGAAGGGCTACACCTTC
D: -
size: many
J: TRBJ1-2
V: TRBV6-5

CDR3: CASSLGSGPYEQYF
DNA: TGTGCCAGCAGTTTAGGTAGCGGCCCCTACGAGCAGTACTTC
D: -
size: many
J: TRBJ2-7
V: TRBV12-3/TRBV12-4

CDR3: CASSLVGQGSYEQYF
DNA: TGTGCCAGCAGCTTAGTCGGACAGGGATCCTACGAGCAGTACTTC
D: TRBD1
size: few
J: TRBJ2-7
V: TRBV7-2

CDR3: CASSAQGESNQPQHF
DNA: TGTGCCAGCAGCGCCCAGGGCGAAAGCAATCAGCCCCAGCATTTT
D: -
size: few
J: TRBJ1-5
V: TRBV9

CDR3: CASRTPGQGAEAFF
DNA: TGTGCCAGCAGAACCCCTGGACAGGGGGCTGAAGCTTTCTTT
D: TRBD1
size: -
J: TRBJ1-1
V: TRBV5-4

CDR3: CASTRRTKNIQYF
DNA: TGTGCCAGTACCAGACGGACCAAAAACATTCAGTACTTC
D: -
size: few
J: TRBJ2-4
V: TRBV12-3/TRBV12-4

CDR3: CASNQSPGTSTGELFF
DNA: TGCGCCAGCAACCAATCCCCGGGGACTAGCACCGGGGAGCTGTTTTTT
D: TRBD2
size: -
J: TRBJ2-2
V: TRBV4-1

CDR3: CASSEAGTGVEKLFF
DNA: TGTGCCAGCAGCGAGGCCGGGACAGGGGTGGAAAAACTGTTTTTT
D: TRBD1
size: -
J: TRBJ1-4
V: TRBV9

CDR3: CASSLHAVNYGYTF
DNA: TGTGCCAGCAGTTTACATGCCGTTAACTATGGCTACACCTTC
D: -
size: few
J: TRBJ1-2
V: TRBV27

CDR3: CASSLDGNYGYTF
DNA: TGTGCCAGCAGCTTAGACGGAAACTATGGCTACACCTTC
D: -
size: many
J: TRBJ1-2
V: TRBV12-3/TRBV12-4

CDR3: CASNSYNEQFF
DNA: TGTGCCAGCAACTCCTACAATGAGCAGTTCTTC
D: -
size: -
J: TRBJ2-1
V: TRBV28

CDR3: CSARSGSADYEQYF
DNA: TGCAGTGCTAGATCAGGGTCAGCCGACTACGAGCAGTACTTC
D: -
size: many
J: TRBJ2-7
V: TRBV20-1

CDR3: CAWSYAGTANSPLHF
DNA: TGTGCCTGGAGTTACGCCGGGACGGCTAATTCACCCCTCCACTTT
D: -
size: -
J: TRBJ1-6
V: TRBV30

CDR3: CSAYLAGLYNEQFF
DNA: TGCAGTGCTTATCTAGCGGGGCTCTACAATGAGCAGTTCTTC
D: TRBD2
size: few
J: TRBJ2-1
V: TRBV20-1

CDR3: CASRGTGTDEQYF
DNA: TGTGCCAGCAGGGGGACAGGGACGGACGAGCAGTACTTC
D: TRBD1
size: many
J: TRBJ2-7
V: TRBV12-3/TRBV12-4

CDR3: CASSLLAGEEYNEQFF
DNA: TGTGCCAGCAGCTTGCTAGCGGGAGAAGAGTACAATGAGCAGTTCTTC
D: TRBD2
size: -
J: TRBJ2-1
V: TRBV7-2

CDR3: CASRGVVTYVHGYTF
DNA: TGTGCCAGCAGAGGAGTGGTTACATACGTCCATGGCTACACCTTC
D: -
size: many
J: TRBJ1-2
V: TRBV2

CDR3: CASSQTVRPNSNYGYTF
DNA: TGTGCCAGCAGCCAAACAGTTCGTCCCAATTCTAACTATGGCTACACCTTC
D: -
size: -
J: TRBJ1-2
V: TRBV16

CDR3: CASTGGKAAFF
DNA: TGTGCCAGCACGGGGGGAAAAGCAGCTTTCTTT
D: -
size: -
J: TRBJ1-1
V: TRBV6-1

CDR3: CASSRTGGAAYEQYF
DNA: TGTGCCAGCAGCCGGACAGGGGGGGCGGCCTACGAGCAGTACTTC
D: TRBD1
size: many
J: TRBJ2-7
V: TRBV28

CDR3: CASSLELNQGYEQYF
DNA: TGCGCCAGCAGCTTGGAACTAAATCAGGGCTACGAGCAGTACTTC
D: -
size: few
J: TRBJ2-7
V: TRBV5-1

CDR3: CASSRRTSGISIEEQFF
DNA: TGTGCCAGCAGCAGGCGGACTAGCGGGATTTCAATTGAGGAGCAGTTCTTC
D: TRBD2
size: -
J: TRBJ2-1
V: TRBV7-2

CDR3: CASSITGHRLQYF
DNA: TGTGCCAGCAGCATTACGGGACACCGCCTACAGTACTTC
D: -
size: many
J: TRBJ2-7
V: TRBV28

CDR3: CASSLSAGGHNEQFF
DNA: TGTGCCAGCAGCTTATCAGCGGGAGGCCATAATGAGCAGTTCTTC
D: TRBD2
size: -
J: TRBJ2-1
V: TRBV7-6

CDR3: CASSPEYSGANVLTF
DNA: TGTGCCAGCAGTCCCGAATACTCTGGGGCCAACGTCCTGACTTTC
D: -
size: many
J: TRBJ2-6
V: TRBV6-2/TRBV6-3

CDR3: CASSLGPRGIADTQYF
DNA: TGTGCCAGCAGCTTGGGTCCTCGCGGGATCGCGGATACGCAGTATTTT
D: -
size: many
J: TRBJ2-3
V: TRBV5-8

CDR3: CATSDYGTGNTEAFF
DNA: TGTGCCACCAGTGATTATGGGACAGGGAACACTGAAGCTTTCTTT
D: TRBD1
size: -
J: TRBJ1-1
V: TRBV24-1

CDR3: CASSLAPGIEAFF
DNA: TGTGCCAGCAGTTTAGCACCAGGAATTGAAGCTTTCTTT
D: -
size: -
J: TRBJ1-1
V: TRBV12-3/TRBV12-4

CDR3: CASSLPTGYYGYTF
DNA: TGTGCCAGCAGTTTACCGACAGGGTATTATGGCTACACCTTC
D: TRBD1
size: many
J: TRBJ1-2
V: TRBV28

CDR3: CAIPTGPGSEQYF
DNA: TGTGCCATTCCGACAGGCCCTGGGAGTGAGCAGTACTTC
D: -
size: few
J: TRBJ2-7
V: TRBV19

CDR3: CSARDQLETQYF
DNA: TGCAGTGCTAGAGATCAATTAGAGACCCAGTACTTC
D: -
size: many
J: TRBJ2-5
V: TRBV20-1

CDR3: CASSLGQTNQPQHF
DNA: TGTGCCAGCAGTTTAGGGCAGACCAATCAGCCCCAGCATTTT
D: -
size: many
J: TRBJ1-5
V: TRBV12-3/TRBV12-4

CDR3: CAISREFVYGYTF
DNA: TGTGCCATCAGTCGGGAGTTCGTCTATGGCTACACCTTC
D: -
size: few
J: TRBJ1-2
V: TRBV10-3

CDR3: CASSLQGAAEQFF
DNA: TGTGCCAGCAGCCTGCAGGGGGCCGCTGAGCAGTTCTTC
D: TRBD1
size: many
J: TRBJ2-1
V: TRBV11-2

CDR3: CASSNRLAGASNTGELFF
DNA: TGTGCCAGCAGCAATAGACTAGCGGGAGCCTCGAACACCGGGGAGCTGTTTTTT
D: TRBD2
size: many
J: TRBJ2-2
V: TRBV7-6

CDR3: CASKTSGSNEQFF
DNA: TGTGCCAGCAAAACTAGCGGGAGTAATGAGCAGTTCTTC
D: TRBD2
size: many
J: TRBJ2-1
V: TRBV6-2/TRBV6-3

CDR3: CASTPSVSGNTIYF
DNA: TGTGCCAGCACCCCCAGTGTCTCTGGAAACACCATATATTTT
D: -
size: many
J: TRBJ1-3
V: TRBV2

CDR3: CASSPGTRQETQYF
DNA: TGTGCCAGCAGCCCAGGCACGAGGCAAGAGACCCAGTACTTC
D: -
size: many
J: TRBJ2-5
V: TRBV13

CDR3: CASSPMAGTGEAFF
DNA: TGTGCCAGCAGTCCTATGGCCGGGACAGGGGAAGCTTTCTTT
D: TRBD1
size: -
J: TRBJ1-1
V: TRBV11-2

CDR3: CASSLQTSGTHEQFF
DNA: TGTGCCAGCAGCTTACAGACTAGCGGGACTCATGAGCAGTTCTTC
D: TRBD2
size: -
J: TRBJ2-1
V: TRBV7-3

CDR3: CASSFTGSHYGYTF
DNA: TGCGCCAGCAGCTTTACGGGATCCCACTATGGCTACACCTTC
D: -
size: many
J: TRBJ1-2
V: TRBV5-1

CDR3: CAISDRASTEAFF
DNA: TGTGCCATCAGTGATAGGGCGAGTACTGAAGCTTTCTTT
D: -
size: few
J: TRBJ1-1
V: TRBV10-3